This T cell receptor (beta chain) was documented in a study of shared clonotypes between healthy human individuals. Sequencing was at deep level. Some clones are missing from TCRdb's copy, which holds only in-frame ones; the method was immunoSEQ multiplex PCR. The profile shows some 1 million clones, around 75% of them singletons. Sequenced input: memory CD4+ T cells sorted from blood. Subset given: CD45RA-negative fraction. This TCR came from a man aged 18-30 years in good health.

DNA for the CDR3: TGTGCCAGCCTCGCGGGGGCTGGAAACACCATATATTTT. Its protein is CASLAGAGNTIYF. This rearrangement joins TRBV7-9 to TRBJ1-3; possible D gene TRBD1, 5 bases. This CDR3 comprises 13 residues. V shed 8 bases and J shed 2 bases, with 10 bases lying between them. CDR1 SEHNR and CDR2 FQNEAQ come from the germline V gene (reference sequence).